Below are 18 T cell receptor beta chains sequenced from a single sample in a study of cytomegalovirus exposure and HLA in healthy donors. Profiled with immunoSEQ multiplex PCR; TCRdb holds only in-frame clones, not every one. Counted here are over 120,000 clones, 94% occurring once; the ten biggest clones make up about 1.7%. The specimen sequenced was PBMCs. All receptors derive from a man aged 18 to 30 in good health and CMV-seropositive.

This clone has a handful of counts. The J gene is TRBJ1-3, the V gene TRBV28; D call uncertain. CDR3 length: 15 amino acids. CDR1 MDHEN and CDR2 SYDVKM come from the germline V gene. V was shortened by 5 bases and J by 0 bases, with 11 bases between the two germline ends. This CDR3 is CASSPKYGSGNTIYF. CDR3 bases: TGTGCCAGCAGTCCCAAATACGGCTCTGGAAACACCATATATTTT.

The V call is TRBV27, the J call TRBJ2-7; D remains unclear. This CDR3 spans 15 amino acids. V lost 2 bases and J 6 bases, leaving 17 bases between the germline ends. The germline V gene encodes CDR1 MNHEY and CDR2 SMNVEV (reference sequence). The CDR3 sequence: CASSLTSPVGGEQYF. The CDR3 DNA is TGTGCCAGCAGTTTAACCTCCCCCGTCGGTGGCGAGCAGTACTTC.

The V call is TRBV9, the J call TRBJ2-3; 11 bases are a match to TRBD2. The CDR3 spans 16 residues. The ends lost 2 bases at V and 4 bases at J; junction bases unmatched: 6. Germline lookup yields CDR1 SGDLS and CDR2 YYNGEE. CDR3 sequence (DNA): TGTGCCAGCAGCGTGGCCGGGACTAGCGGAGCAGATACGCAGTATTTT. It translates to CASSVAGTSGADTQYF. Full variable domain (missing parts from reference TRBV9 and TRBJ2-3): DSGVTQTPKHLITATGQRVTLRCSPRSGDLSVYWYQQSLDQGLQFLIQYYNGEERAKGNILERFSAQQFPDLHSELNLSSLELGDSALYFCASSVAGTSGADTQYFGPGTRLTVL.

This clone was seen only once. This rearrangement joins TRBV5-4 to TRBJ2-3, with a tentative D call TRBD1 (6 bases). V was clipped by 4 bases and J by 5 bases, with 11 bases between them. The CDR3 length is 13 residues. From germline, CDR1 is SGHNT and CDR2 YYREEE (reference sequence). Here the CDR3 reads CASSTGWRDTQYF. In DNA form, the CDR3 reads TGTGCCAGCAGCACAGGGTGGAGAGATACGCAGTATTTT.

The CDR3 nucleotides are TGTGCCAGCAGCCAGGAGGGACAGGGGGAGCTGTTTTTT. It codes for CASSQEGQGELFF. The chain carries TRBV4-2 and TRBJ2-2; tentatively, D is TRBD1 (7 bases). This CDR3 has 13 amino acids. The germline gives CDR1 LGHNA, CDR2 YNFKEQ. Trimming left V 3 bases short and J 8 bases short, with 10 bases between.

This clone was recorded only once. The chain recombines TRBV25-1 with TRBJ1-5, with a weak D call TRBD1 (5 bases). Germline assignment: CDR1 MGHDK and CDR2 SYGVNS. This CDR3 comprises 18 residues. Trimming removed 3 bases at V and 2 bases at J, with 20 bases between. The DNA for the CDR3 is TGTGCCAGCAGTGATGGTAGGATTAGGGACTTGGGCAATCAGCCCCAGCATTTT. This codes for CASSDGRIRDLGNQPQHF.

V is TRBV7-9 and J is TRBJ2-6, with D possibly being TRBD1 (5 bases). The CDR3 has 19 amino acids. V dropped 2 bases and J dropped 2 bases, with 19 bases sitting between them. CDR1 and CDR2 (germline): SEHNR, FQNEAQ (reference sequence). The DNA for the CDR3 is TGTGCCAGCAGCTTATTTCCCACCCCCAGGGTTACTGGGGCCAACGTCCTGACTTTC. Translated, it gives CASSLFPTPRVTGANVLTF.

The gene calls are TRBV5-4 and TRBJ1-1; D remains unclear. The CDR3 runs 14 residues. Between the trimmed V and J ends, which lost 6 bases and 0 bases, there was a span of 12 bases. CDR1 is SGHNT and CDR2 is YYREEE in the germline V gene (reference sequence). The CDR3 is CASTQLAVNTEAFF. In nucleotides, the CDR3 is TGTGCCAGCACCCAATTGGCCGTGAACACTGAAGCTTTCTTT.

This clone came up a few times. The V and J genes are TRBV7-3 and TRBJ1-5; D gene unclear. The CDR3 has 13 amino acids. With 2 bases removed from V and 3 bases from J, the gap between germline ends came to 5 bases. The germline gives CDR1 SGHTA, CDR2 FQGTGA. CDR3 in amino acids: CASSLALNQPQHF. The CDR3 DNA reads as TGTGCCAGCAGCTTAGCACTCAATCAGCCCCAGCATTTT. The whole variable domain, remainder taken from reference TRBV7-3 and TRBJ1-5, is GAGVSQTPSNKVTEKGKYVELRCDPISGHTALYWYRQSLGQGPEFLIYFQGTGAADDSGLPNDRFFAVRPEGSVSTLKIQRTERGDSAVYLCASSLALNQPQHFGDGTRLSIL.

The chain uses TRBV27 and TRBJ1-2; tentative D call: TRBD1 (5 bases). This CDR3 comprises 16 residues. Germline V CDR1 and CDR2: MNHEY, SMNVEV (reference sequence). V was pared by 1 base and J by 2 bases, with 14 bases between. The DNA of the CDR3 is TGTGCCAGCAGTTTATTGGGACTTGGGGCAAACTATGGCTACACCTTC. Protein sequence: CASSLLGLGANYGYTF.

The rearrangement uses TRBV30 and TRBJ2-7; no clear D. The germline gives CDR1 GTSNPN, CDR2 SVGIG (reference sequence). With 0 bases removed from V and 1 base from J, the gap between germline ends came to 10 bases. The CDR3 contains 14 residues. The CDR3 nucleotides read TGTGCCTGGAGTGTACCGGTATGGTCCTACGAGCAGTACTTC. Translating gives CAWSVPVWSYEQYF.

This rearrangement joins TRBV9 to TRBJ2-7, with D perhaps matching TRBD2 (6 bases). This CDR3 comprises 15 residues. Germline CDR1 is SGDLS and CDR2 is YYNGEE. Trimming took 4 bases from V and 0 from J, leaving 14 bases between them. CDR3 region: CASSLGRESSYEQYF. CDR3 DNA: TGTGCCAGCAGCCTCGGACGGGAGAGCTCCTACGAGCAGTACTTC. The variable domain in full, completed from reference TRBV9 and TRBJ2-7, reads DSGVTQTPKHLITATGQRVTLRCSPRSGDLSVYWYQQSLDQGLQFLIQYYNGEERAKGNILERFSAQQFPDLHSELNLSSLELGDSALYFCASSLGRESSYEQYFGPGTRLTVT.

The CDR3 DNA reads TGTGCCAGCAGTTTCGGCCCCGCGGACAATGAGCAGTTCTTC. Translated: CASSFGPADNEQFF. This chain connects TRBV28 to TRBJ2-1; D uncertain. This CDR3 contains 14 residues. CDR1 and CDR2 from the germline V gene are MDHEN and SYDVKM. V was pared by 3 bases and J by 5 bases, with 11 bases between.

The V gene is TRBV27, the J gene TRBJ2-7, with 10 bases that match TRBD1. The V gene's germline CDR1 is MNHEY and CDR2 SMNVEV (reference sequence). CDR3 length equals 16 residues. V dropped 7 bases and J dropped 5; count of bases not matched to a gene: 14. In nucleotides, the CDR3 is TGTGCCAGCACTAATATCCGGACAGGGGGTATCGACGAGCAGTACTTC. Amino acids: CASTNIRTGGIDEQYF.

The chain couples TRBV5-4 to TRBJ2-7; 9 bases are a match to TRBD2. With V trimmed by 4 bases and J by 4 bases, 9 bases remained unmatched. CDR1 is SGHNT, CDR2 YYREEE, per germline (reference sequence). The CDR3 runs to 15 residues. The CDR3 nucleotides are TGTGCCAGCAGCAAACAAAGCGGGAGGATGTACGAGCAGTACTTC. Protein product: CASSKQSGRMYEQYF.

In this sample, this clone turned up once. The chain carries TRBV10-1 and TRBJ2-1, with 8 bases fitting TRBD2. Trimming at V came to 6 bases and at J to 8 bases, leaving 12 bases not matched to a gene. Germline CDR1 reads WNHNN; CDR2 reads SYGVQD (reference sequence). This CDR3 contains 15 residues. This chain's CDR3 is CASSERSGSVDEQFF. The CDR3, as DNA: TGCGCCAGCAGCGAGCGGAGCGGGAGTGTCGATGAGCAGTTCTTC.

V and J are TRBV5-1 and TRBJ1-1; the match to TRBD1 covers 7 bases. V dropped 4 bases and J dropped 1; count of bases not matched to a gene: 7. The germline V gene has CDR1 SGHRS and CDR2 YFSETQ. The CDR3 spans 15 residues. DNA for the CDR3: TGCGCCAGCAGCGGAAGACAGGGTTGGAACACTGAAGCTTTCTTT. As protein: CASSGRQGWNTEAFF. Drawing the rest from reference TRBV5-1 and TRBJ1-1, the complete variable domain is KAGVTQTPRYLIKTRGQQVTLSCSPISGHRSVSWYQQTPGQGLQFLFEYFSETQRNKGNFPGRFSGRQFSNSRSEMNVSTLELGDSALYLCASSGRQGWNTEAFFGQGTRLTVV.

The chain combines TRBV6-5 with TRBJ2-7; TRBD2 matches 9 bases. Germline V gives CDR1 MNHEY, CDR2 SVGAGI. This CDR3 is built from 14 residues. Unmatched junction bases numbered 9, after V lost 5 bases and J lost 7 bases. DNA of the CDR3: TGTGCCAGCAGTCTCGTAGCGGGAGTAGAAGAGCAGTACTTC. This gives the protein CASSLVAGVEEQYF.